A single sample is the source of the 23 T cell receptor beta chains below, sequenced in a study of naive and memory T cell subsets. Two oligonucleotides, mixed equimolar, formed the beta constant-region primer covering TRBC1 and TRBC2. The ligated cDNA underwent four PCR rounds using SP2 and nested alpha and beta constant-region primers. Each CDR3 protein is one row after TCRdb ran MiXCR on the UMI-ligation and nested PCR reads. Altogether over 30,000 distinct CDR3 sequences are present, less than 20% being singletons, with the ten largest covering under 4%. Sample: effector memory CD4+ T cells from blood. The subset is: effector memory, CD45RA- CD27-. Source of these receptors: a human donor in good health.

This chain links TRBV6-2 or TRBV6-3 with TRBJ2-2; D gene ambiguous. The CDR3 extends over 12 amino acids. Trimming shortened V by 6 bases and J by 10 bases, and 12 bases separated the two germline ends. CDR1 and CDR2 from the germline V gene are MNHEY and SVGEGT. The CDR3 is CASSHPREELFF. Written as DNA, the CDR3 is TGTGCCAGCAGCCATCCGAGAGAGGAGCTGTTTTTT.

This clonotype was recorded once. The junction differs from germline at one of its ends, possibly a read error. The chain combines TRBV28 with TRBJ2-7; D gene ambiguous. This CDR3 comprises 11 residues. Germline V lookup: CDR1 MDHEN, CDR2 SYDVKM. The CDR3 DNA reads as TGTGCCAGCAGTCATCGCGACCGGGTGAACTTC. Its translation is CASSHRDRVNF.

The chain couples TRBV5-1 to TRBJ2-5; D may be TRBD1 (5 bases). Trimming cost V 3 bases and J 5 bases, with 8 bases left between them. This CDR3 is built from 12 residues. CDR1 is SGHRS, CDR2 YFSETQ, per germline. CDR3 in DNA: TGCGCCAGCAGCTGGGGCCTCGAGACCCAGTACTTC. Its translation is CASSWGLETQYF.

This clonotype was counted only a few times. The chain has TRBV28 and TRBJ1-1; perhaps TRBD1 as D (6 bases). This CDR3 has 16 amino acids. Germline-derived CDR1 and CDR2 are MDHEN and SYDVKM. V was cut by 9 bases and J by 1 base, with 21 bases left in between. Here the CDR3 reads CASREGGSRGNTEAFF. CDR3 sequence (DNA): TGTGCCAGTCGTGAGGGGGGGTCCAGGGGGAACACTGAAGCTTTCTTT.

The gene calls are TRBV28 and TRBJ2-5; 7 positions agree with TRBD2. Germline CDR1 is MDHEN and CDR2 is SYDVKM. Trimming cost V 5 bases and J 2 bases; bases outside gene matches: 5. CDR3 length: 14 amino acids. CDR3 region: CASSPSGTQETQYF. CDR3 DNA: TGTGCCAGCAGTCCCAGCGGGACTCAAGAGACCCAGTACTTC.

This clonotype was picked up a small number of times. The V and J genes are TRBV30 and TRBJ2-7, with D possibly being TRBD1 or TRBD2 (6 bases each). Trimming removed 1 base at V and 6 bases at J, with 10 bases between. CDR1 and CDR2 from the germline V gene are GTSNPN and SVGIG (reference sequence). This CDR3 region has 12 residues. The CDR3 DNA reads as TGTGCCTGGAGTGAACAGGGAGGCGAGCAGTACTTC. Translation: CAWSEQGGEQYF. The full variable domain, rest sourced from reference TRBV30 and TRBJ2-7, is SQTIHQWPATLVQPVGSPLSLECTVEGTSNPNLYWYRQAAGRGLQLLFYSVGIGQISSEVPQNLSASRPQDRQFILSSKKLLLSDSGFYLCAWSEQGGEQYFGPGTRLTVT.

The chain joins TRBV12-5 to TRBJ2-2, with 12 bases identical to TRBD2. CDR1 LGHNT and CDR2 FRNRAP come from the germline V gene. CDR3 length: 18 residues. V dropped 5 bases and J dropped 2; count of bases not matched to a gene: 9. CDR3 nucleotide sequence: TGTGCTAGTGGTCGGACTAGCGGGAAACCCATAAACACCGGGGAGCTGTTTTTT. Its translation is CASGRTSGKPINTGELFF.

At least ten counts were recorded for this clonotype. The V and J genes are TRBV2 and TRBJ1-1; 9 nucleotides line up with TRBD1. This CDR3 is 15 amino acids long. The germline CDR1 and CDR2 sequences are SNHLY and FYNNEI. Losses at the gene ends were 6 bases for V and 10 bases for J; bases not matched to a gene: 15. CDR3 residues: CASSPQTTGGRGAFF. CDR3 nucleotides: TGTGCCAGCAGCCCACAAACAACAGGGGGCAGGGGAGCTTTCTTT. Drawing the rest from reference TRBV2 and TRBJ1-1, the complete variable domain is EPEVTQTPSHQVTQMGQEVILRCVPISNHLYFYWYRQILGQKVEFLVSFYNNEISEKSEIFDDQFSVERPDGSNFTLKIRSTKLEDSAMYFCASSPQTTGGRGAFFGQGTRLTVV.

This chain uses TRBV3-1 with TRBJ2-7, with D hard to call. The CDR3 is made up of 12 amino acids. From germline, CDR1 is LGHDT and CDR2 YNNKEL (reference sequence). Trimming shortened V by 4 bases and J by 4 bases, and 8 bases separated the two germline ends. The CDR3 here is CASSRVPYEQYF. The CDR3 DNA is TGTGCCAGCAGCCGAGTTCCGTACGAGCAGTACTTC.

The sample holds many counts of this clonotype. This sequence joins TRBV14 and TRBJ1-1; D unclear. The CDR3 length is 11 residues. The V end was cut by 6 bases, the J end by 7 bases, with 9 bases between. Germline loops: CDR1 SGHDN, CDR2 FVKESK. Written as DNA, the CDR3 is TGTGCCAGCAGGCATGCGGGTGAAGCTTTCTTT. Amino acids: CASRHAGEAFF.

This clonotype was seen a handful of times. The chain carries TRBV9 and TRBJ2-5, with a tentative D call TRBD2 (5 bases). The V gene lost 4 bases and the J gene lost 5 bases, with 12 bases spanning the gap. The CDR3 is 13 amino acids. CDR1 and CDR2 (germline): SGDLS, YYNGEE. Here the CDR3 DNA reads TGTGCCAGCAGCCGAGGGCGCGGGGAGACCCAGTACTTC. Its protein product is CASSRGRGETQYF. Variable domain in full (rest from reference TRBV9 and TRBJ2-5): DSGVTQTPKHLITATGQRVTLRCSPRSGDLSVYWYQQSLDQGLQFLIQYYNGEERAKGNILERFSAQQFPDLHSELNLSSLELGDSALYFCASSRGRGETQYFGPGTRLLVL.

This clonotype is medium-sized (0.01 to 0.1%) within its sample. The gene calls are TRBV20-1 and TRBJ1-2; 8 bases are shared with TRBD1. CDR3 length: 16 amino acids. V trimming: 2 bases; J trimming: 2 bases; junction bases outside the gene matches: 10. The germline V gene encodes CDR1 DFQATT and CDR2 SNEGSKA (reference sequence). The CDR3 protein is CSARSDRGFGNYGYTF. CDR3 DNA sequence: TGCAGTGCTAGAAGCGACAGGGGATTTGGAAACTATGGCTACACCTTC.

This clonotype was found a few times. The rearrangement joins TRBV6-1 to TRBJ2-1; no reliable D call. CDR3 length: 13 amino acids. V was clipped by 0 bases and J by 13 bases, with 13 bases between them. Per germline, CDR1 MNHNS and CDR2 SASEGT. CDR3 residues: CASSEALLGRQFF. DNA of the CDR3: TGTGCCAGCAGTGAAGCGTTGTTAGGCCGACAGTTCTTC.

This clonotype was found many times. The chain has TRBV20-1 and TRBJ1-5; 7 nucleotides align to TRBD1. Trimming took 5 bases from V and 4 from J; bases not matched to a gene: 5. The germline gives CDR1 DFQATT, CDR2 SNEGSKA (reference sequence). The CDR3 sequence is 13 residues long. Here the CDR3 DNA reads TGCAGTGCTCGGGACAGACAAAATCAGCCCCAGCATTTT. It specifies CSARDRQNQPQHF.

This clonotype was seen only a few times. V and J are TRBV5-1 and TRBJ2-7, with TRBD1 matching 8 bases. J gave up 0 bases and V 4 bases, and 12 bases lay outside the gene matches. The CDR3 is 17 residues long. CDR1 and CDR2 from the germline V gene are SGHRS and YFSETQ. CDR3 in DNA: TGCGCCAGCAGCCGGAACACCGGGACAGGCCTCTCCTACGAGCAGTACTTC. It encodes CASSRNTGTGLSYEQYF.

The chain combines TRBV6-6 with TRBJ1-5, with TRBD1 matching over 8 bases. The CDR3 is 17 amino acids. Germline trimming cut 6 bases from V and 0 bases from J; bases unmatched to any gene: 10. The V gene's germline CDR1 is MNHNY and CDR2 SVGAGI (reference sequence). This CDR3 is CASRGRTGRDSNQPQHF. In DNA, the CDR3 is TGTGCCAGCAGGGGGCGGACAGGGAGGGATAGCAATCAGCCCCAGCATTTT.

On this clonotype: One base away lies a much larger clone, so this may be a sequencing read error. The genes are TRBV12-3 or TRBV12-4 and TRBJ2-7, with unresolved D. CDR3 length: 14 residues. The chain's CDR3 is CASSFSGGYYEKYF. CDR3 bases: TGTGCCAGCAGTTTTTCGGGCGGATACTACGAGAAGTACTTC.

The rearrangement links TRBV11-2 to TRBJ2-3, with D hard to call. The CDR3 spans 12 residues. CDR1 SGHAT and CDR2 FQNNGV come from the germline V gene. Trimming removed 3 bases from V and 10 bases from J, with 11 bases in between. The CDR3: CASSLTDYAQYF. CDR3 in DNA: TGTGCCAGCAGCTTGACCGATTATGCGCAGTATTTT.

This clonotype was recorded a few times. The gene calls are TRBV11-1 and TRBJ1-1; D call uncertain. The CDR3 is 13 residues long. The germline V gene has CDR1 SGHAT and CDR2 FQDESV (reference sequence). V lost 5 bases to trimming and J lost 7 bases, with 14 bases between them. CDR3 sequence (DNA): TGTGCCAGCAGCGGTCACACTCGGTTTGAAGCTTTCTTT. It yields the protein CASSGHTRFEAFF.

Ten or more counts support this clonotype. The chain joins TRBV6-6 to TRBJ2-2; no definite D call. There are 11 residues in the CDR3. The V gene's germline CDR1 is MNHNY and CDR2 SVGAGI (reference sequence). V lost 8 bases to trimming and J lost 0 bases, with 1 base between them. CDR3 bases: TGTGCCAGCTCGAACACCGGGGAGCTGTTTTTT. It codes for CASSNTGELFF.

In DNA, the CDR3 is TGTGCCAGGTGGACAGGGGGCGTCGCCTACAATGAGCAGTTCTTC. It yields the protein CARWTGGVAYNEQFF. This chain links TRBV2 with TRBJ2-1; 11 bases agree with TRBD1. The CDR3 sequence is 15 residues long. Germline V gives CDR1 SNHLY, CDR2 FYNNEI. J gave up 2 bases and V 9 bases, and 6 bases lay outside the gene matches.

In nucleotides, the CDR3 is TGTGCCAGCAGTTTACGGGGGTTGGGGCAGCCCCAGCATTTT. Residues: CASSLRGLGQPQHF. The chain has TRBV12-3 or TRBV12-4 and TRBJ1-5; TRBD1 might be the D (5 bases). V lost 2 bases and J lost 7, with 12 bases in between. CDR3 length: 14 residues.

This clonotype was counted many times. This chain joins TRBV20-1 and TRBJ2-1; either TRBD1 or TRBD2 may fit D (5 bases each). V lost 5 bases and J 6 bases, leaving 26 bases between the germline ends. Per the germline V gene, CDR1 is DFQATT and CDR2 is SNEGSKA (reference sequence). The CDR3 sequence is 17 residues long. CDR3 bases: TGCAGTGCTGGGGGAGCGATTAGCGTCCTTGGGGGCAATGAGCAGTTCTTC. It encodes CSAGGAISVLGGNEQFF.